Given below is one TCR beta chain in context. This sample stems from a study of OX40 agonist ivuxolimab in advanced cancers. The assay was immunoSEQ multiplex PCR, and TCRdb's table has in-frame clones only and misses some. The sample contains some 77,000 clones, 90% of which appear only once. This sequence originates from an adult with an advanced solid tumor such as melanoma, head and neck, liver or kidney cancer. Sequenced here: CD4+ or CD8+ T cells sorted from blood, sampled in a trial of the OX40 agonist ivuxolimab.

Written as DNA, the CDR3 is TGCAGCGCCGTTCAACACGAGCAGTACTTC. Its translation is CSAVQHEQYF. The chain couples TRBV29-1 to TRBJ2-7; D remains unclear. The CDR3 is made up of 10 amino acids. From germline, CDR1 is SQVTM and CDR2 ANQGSEA. Trimming removed 7 bases from V and 5 bases from J, with 9 bases in between.